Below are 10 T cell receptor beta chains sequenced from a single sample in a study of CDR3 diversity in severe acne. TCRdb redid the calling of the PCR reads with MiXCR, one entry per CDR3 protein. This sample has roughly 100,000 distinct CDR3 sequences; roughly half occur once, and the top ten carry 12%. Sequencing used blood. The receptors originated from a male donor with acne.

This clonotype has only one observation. The CDR3 sequence: CSARPGVSTDTQYF. CDR3 coding DNA: TGCAGTGCGCGACCCGGGGTTAGCACAGATACGCAGTATTTT. The chain employs TRBV20-1 and TRBJ2-3, with TRBD2 as a possible D gene (5 bases). The V and J ends lost 6 bases and 0 bases respectively, with 13 bases between them. The CDR3 runs to 14 residues. Germline CDR1 reads DFQATT; CDR2 reads SNEGSKA (reference sequence).

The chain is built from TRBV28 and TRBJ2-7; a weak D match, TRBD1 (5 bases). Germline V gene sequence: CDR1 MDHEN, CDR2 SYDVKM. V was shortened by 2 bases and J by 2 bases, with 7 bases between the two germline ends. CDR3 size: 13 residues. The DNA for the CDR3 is TGTGCCAGCAGTTTAGGGGCGACCTACGAGCAGTACTTC. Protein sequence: CASSLGATYEQYF.

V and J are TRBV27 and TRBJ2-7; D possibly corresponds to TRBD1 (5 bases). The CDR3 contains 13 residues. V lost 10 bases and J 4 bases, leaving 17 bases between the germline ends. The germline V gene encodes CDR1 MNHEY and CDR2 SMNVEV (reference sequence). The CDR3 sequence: CATARGADYEQYF. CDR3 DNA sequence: TGTGCCACCGCCCGTGGGGCGGATTACGAGCAGTACTTC.

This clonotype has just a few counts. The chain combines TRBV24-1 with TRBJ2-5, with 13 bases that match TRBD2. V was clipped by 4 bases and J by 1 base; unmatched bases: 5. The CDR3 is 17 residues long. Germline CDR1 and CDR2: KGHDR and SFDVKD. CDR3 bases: TGTGCCACCAGTGAGAAGTGGACTAGCGGGGGCCAAGAGACCCAGTACTTC. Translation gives CATSEKWTSGGQETQYF.

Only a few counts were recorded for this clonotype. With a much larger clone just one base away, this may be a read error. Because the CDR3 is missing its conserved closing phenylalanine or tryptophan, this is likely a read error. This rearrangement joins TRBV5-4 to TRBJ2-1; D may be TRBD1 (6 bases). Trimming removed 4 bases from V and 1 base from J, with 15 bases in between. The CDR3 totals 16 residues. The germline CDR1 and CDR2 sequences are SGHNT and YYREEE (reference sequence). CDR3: CASSAGVRSSYNEQFL. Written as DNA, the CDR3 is TGTGCCAGCAGCGCAGGGGTTAGGAGTTCCTACAATGAGCAGTTCCTC.

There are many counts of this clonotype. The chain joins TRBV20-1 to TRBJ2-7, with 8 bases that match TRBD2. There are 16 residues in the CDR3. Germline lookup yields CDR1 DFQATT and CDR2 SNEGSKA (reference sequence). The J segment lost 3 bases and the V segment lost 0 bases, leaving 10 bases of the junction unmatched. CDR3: CSARDQGFSGNYEQYF. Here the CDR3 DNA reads TGCAGTGCTAGAGATCAGGGGTTTAGCGGGAACTACGAGCAGTACTTC.

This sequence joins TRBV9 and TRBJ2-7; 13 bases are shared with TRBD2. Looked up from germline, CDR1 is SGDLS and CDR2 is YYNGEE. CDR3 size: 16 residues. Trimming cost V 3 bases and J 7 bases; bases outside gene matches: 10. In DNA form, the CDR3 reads TGTGCCAGCAGCGCACGGACTAGCGGGAGTTTGGAAGAGCAGTACTTC. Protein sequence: CASSARTSGSLEEQYF. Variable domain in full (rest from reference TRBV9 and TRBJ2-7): DSGVTQTPKHLITATGQRVTLRCSPRSGDLSVYWYQQSLDQGLQFLIQYYNGEERAKGNILERFSAQQFPDLHSELNLSSLELGDSALYFCASSARTSGSLEEQYFGPGTRLTVT.

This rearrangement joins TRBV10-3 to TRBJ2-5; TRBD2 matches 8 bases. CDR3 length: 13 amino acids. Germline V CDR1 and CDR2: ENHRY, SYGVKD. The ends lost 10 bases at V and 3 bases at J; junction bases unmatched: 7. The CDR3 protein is CASSALAEETQYF. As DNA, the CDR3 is TGTGCCAGCAGCGCACTAGCGGAAGAGACCCAGTACTTC.

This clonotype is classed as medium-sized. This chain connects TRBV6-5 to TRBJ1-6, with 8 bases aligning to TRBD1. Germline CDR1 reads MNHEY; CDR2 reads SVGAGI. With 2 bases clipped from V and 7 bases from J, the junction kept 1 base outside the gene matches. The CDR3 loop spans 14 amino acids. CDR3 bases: TGTGCCAGCAGTTACGACAGGGGCAATTCACCCCTCCACTTT. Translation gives CASSYDRGNSPLHF.

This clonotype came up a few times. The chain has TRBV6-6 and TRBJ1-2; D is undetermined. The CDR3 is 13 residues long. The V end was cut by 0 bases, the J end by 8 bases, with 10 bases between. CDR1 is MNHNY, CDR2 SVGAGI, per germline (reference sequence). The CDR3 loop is CASSYSVQAGYTF. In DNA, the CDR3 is TGTGCCAGCAGTTACTCGGTTCAGGCAGGCTACACCTTC.